This T cell receptor beta chain is drawn from a study of T cell responses to AZD1222 COVID-19 vaccine (dated by TCRdb to 2020 to 2023). Looking at the study overall: AZD1222 recipients whose second dose came at about 4 weeks and those whose second dose came at about 12 weeks were combined into one group, since spike-specific TCR depth and breadth did not differ between the two schedules. TCR sequencing was performed for about 250 trial participants, of whom around 200 were given two doses of AZD1222 and around 25 were given two doses of MenACWY control vaccine. Trial participants were enrolled by age into 18-55, 56-69 and 70-plus year subgroups, with about 150, 28 and 57 TCR-sequenced participants respectively.

The CDR3 goes from the cysteine to the phenylalanine over 17 residues. Left in the record is the CDR3 DNA by itself, 51 bases read in frame from the first base. CDR1 and CDR2, looked up from the germline V gene, are MNHEY and SVGEGT. V is trimmed back by 2 bases and J by 0 bases, and the junction contains 7 bases that no gene match accounts for. Notes on this clone: The antigen it recognizes is unknown. Nothing much larger sits one base from this clone, and base qualities are not available.

The research as a whole found: Only five to seven AZD1222 recipients were SARS-CoV-2 seropositive at baseline, limiting conclusions about previously exposed vaccinees. Spike-specific TCR breadth and depth rose significantly after two AZD1222 doses compared with day 0 and with MenACWY recipients. Participants were mostly white British and included more females than males, and it was suggested by the authors that clonal diversity may have been underestimated. The whole spike protein was spanned by vaccine-associated CD4 TCRs, and dominant responses were seen in regions 160-218 and 743-854. Because no samples from the day 14 peak response were available, repertoires could be characterized only after the peak T cell response. The 56-69-year group was small, and its depth increase did not reach significance, likely because of low power. Nearly half of unique spike-specific TCRs reportedly recognized epitopes outside regions mutated in the B.1.351 and B.1.1.7 variants.

Reading the label with the study, this specimen's time point is: baseline before first vaccination. Vaccinee samples were obtained from the UK trials COV001 and COV002, which included a single-blind randomized controlled phase 2/3 trial of AZD1222 (ChAdOx1 nCoV-19) in healthy adults. For TCRbeta chain sequencing, PBMC samples from trial participants were taken at day 0 and at day 28 after the second dose. The CDR3 regions of human TCRbeta chains were subjected to immunosequencing. The paper's data handling went like this. TCRs in the repertoires were matched against a reference library of SARS-CoV-2-specific TCRs that had been generated with the MIRA antigen-specificity platform. Breadth was defined as the fraction of unique TCRs that were SARS-CoV-2-associated, and depth was defined as the fraction of total T cells that were SARS-CoV-2-associated. Using the MIRA data, every spike-specific TCR was mapped to the spike region that the TCR reacted to and assigned to either a CD4 or a CD8 class. Log10-transformed breadth and depth values were compared by one-way ANOVA with Sidak's multiple comparisons tests. Imported from immuneACCESS, the table was reduced by TCRdb to in-frame sequences with V and J called. These copies leave out some clones; in studies compared against another copy, an unresolved V gene accounts for under half, and the cause of the remainder is not known. V and J calls and clone size are given by that table; D and trimming were obtained from the DNA. The sample table records 110,000 to 150,000 clones; roughly 92% of these occur just once. The ten largest account for around 1.7% of the sample.

The specimen comprised peripheral blood, sampled on day 0 of AZD1222 vaccination. The TCR comes from an adult in good health. Here the chain combines TRBV6-2 or TRBV6-3 and TRBJ2-4; 7 bases in the middle match TRBD1. The DNA sequence is as follows: TGTGCCAGCAGTTACCCACGACAGGGTTTAGCCAAAAACATTCAGTACTTC. Its protein is CASSYPRQGLAKNIQYF.